A selection of T cell receptor beta chains follows, all from one sample in a study of T cell responses to AZD1222 COVID-19 vaccine. Sequencing was performed with immunoSEQ multiplex PCR; in TCRdb, only in-frame clones are kept and a portion is missing. The sample includes some 130,000 clones, 70% to 90% of them seen just once. This specimen was peripheral blood, taken on day 0 of AZD1222 vaccination. These receptors were collected from an adult in good health. Each CDR3 is given with its conserved first and last residue. Each record gives: V gene, CDR3 protein.

TRBV2	CASSVNRVGDIQYF
TRBV9	CASSFPHRPDRNYGYTF
TRBV15	CATSKGGTPTEAFF
TRBV28	CASSLPPGQFSGNTIYF
TRBV6-5	CASSYTRTGETQYF
TRBV2	CASRGGRNYGYTF
TRBV15	CATSRGQGARAEAFF
TRBV7-7	CASSTGTRSTDTQYF
TRBV27	CASSLFDNQPQHF
TRBV6-2/TRBV6-3	CASSRQGAPAQPQHF
TRBV11-2	CAIKMTGLTYEQYF
TRBV27	CASSSSGFHNEQFF
TRBV2	CASSEEETQYF
TRBV18	CASSPSRETQYF
TRBV10-2	CASSEQGFTEAFF
TRBV3-1/TRBV3-2	CASSQEPSAAFF
TRBV4-2	CASSQAGQGELSDYGYTF
TRBV16	CASSRVGLRDGYTF
TRBV19	CASSIGKGALAFF
TRBV6-5	CASSYGTGAYEQYF
TRBV18	CASSPRGAGELFF
TRBV5-1	CASSLGQRGFDEKLFF
TRBV7-9	CASSWGPVNNQPQHF
TRBV29-1	CSSGDREKDGYTF
TRBV27	CASSPRLGLDYEQYF
TRBV7-8	CASGLRTPGEGQPQHF
TRBV6-1	CASSEAPENQPQHF
TRBV28	CASSQDALNQPQHF
TRBV3-1/TRBV3-2	CASSPKPGPPPYEQYF
TRBV15	CATSSGPPRDGEQFF
TRBV6-1	CASSEGGTVTYEQYF
TRBV2	CASSEQGDEKLFF
TRBV19	CASSIYRAVGQPQHF
TRBV23-1	CASSQYGYTF
TRBV7-7	CASSSKGAGDTQYF
TRBV12-3/TRBV12-4	CASTQRENQPQHF
TRBV2	CASSVRTDYEQYF
TRBV30	CAWSVGDRSNQPQHF
TRBV5-4	CASSLGNSGSQNNEQFF
TRBV6-6	CASFQGNTEAFF
TRBV18	CASSQTDLNSEAFF
TRBV6-5	CASSSAGTGHGYTF
TRBV5-1	CASSSWDSRANEKLFF
TRBV2	CASEQARLNTEAFF
TRBV6-4	CASSKYQSEINTGELFF
TRBV27	CASYRGGPKGIGKLFF
TRBV10-3	CAISESKGVGGYTF
TRBV19	CASSIRTGGINEQFF
TRBV11-2	CASSSPGGYAPGDGYTF
TRBV11-2	CASSDGGAQPQHF
TRBV6-5	CASRLAGGYNEQFF
TRBV11-2	CASSLGARENTEAFF
TRBV5-1	CASSLSTGTNTGELFF
TRBV7-2	CASSLPNKSLVLTYEQYF
TRBV9	CASSARSSGETAHEQFF
TRBV20-1	CSASHSNQPQHF